This entry is about one TCR beta chain. The target antigen is unknown. This record belongs to a study of cytomegalovirus exposure and HLA in healthy donors. The study's findings and limits: A few V segments could not be told apart, such as TRBV6-2 and TRBV6-3, and were left out. Later analysis reportedly placed an Asian-associated ancestry cluster below the roughly 630-donor mean in N-insertions.

Amplification used 60 Vbeta primers and 13 Jbeta primers. Profiling relied on immunoSEQ multiplex PCR, and the TCRdb table lists in-frame clones only, not all of them. The sample has about 200,000 clones; around 87% are singletons. There are 13 residues in the CDR3. The germline V and J ends were trimmed by 5 bases and 4 bases, with 9 bases remaining between them. The V gene's germline CDR1 is SGHAT and CDR2 FQNNGV. J is TRBJ1-3 and V is TRBV11-2, with D hard to call. The specimen was PBMCs. This sequence originates from a woman between 18 and 29 years old in good health and CMV-seronegative. Written as DNA, the CDR3 is TGTGCCAGCAGCCCCTTTACAGGAAACACCATATATTTT. The encoded protein is CASSPFTGNTIYF.